This is a list of T cell receptor beta chains from one sample in a study of blood T cell repertoires in COVID-19. The protocol was immunoSEQ multiplex PCR, while the TCRdb copy is restricted to in-frame clones and leaves out a portion. The sample carries 85,000 to 100,000 clones, roughly nine tenths recorded once. Specimen: peripheral blood. The source is a man aged 55 to 70 with acute or convalescent COVID-19. The CDR3 runs from the conserved cysteine through the conserved F or W. D genes are given only for firm matches. Only part of the rows carry a size: once, few, many, or a class if the clone is expanded.

D: TRBD2; size: few; J: TRBJ2-2; V: TRBV4-2; CDR3: CASSQDRGRDGELFF; DNA: TGTGCCAGCAGCCAAGATAGAGGGAGGGACGGGGAGCTGTTTTTT
D: NA; size: NA; J: TRBJ1-2; V: TRBV28; CDR3: CASSLGGKGGEDYTF; DNA: TGTGCCAGCAGTTTAGGAGGGAAGGGCGGGGAAGACTACACCTTC
D: TRBD1; size: NA; J: TRBJ1-6; V: TRBV5-6; CDR3: CASSFWTGFSPLHF; DNA: TGTGCCAGCAGCTTCTGGACAGGGTTTTCACCCCTCCACTTT
D: TRBD1; size: few; J: TRBJ1-2; V: TRBV10-3; CDR3: CAISEGQGGYGYTF; DNA: TGTGCCATCAGTGAGGGACAGGGCGGCTATGGCTACACCTTC
D: NA; size: NA; J: TRBJ1-3; V: TRBV7-2; CDR3: CASSLVAGAGNTIYF; DNA: TGTGCCAGCAGCTTAGTGGCGGGGGCTGGAAACACCATATATTTT
D: NA; size: NA; J: TRBJ1-4; V: TRBV7-2; CDR3: CASSKRGGRDEKLFF; DNA: TGTGCCAGCAGCAAAAGAGGGGGGAGGGATGAAAAACTGTTTTTT
D: NA; size: NA; J: TRBJ1-1; V: TRBV27; CDR3: CASSSSRGGAFGAFF; DNA: NA
D: NA; size: NA; J: TRBJ2-7; V: TRBV20-1; CDR3: CSARRLNEQYF; DNA: TGCAGTGCCCGGAGGCTGAACGAGCAGTACTTC
D: NA; size: once; J: TRBJ1-6; V: TRBV5-1; CDR3: CASSLAPDSPLHF; DNA: TGCGCCAGCAGCTTGGCTCCGGATTCACCCCTCCACTTT
D: NA; size: many; J: TRBJ1-2; V: TRBV6-1; CDR3: CASSDHLQGGYGYTF; DNA: TGTGCCAGCAGTGACCACCTACAGGGAGGGTATGGCTACACCTTC
D: NA; size: NA; J: TRBJ1-2; V: TRBV5-4; CDR3: CASSLDRSFYGYTF; DNA: TGTGCCAGCAGCTTGGACAGGAGCTTCTATGGCTACACCTTC
D: NA; size: NA; J: TRBJ2-2; V: TRBV5-5; CDR3: CASSLNLDFNTGELFF; DNA: TGTGCCAGCAGCTTGAATTTGGACTTTAACACCGGGGAGCTGTTTTTT
D: TRBD1; size: once; J: TRBJ1-1; V: TRBV9; CDR3: CASSFGQDNTEAFF; DNA: TGTGCCAGCAGCTTCGGACAGGACAACACTGAAGCTTTCTTT
D: TRBD1; size: NA; J: TRBJ1-2; V: TRBV9; CDR3: CASSAETGAGYGYTF; DNA: TGTGCCAGCAGCGCGGAAACAGGGGCTGGCTATGGCTACACCTTC
D: NA; size: NA; J: TRBJ2-2; V: TRBV29-1; CDR3: CSARMGGNTGELFF; DNA: TGCAGCGCCCGAATGGGGGGGAACACCGGGGAGCTGTTTTTT
D: NA; size: many; J: TRBJ1-1; V: TRBV6-6; CDR3: CASTVNTEAFF; DNA: TGTGCCAGCACCGTAAACACTGAAGCTTTCTTT
D: TRBD1; size: NA; J: TRBJ2-4; V: TRBV19; CDR3: CASSIGGQGLAKNIQYF; DNA: TGTGCCAGTAGTATAGGGGGACAGGGTCTAGCCAAAAACATTCAGTACTTC
D: NA; size: NA; J: TRBJ1-1; V: TRBV15; CDR3: CATSGANTEAFF; DNA: TGTGCCACCAGCGGGGCGAACACTGAAGCTTTCTTT
D: NA; size: once; J: TRBJ2-2; V: TRBV4-1; CDR3: CASSQAGTNTGELFF; DNA: TGCGCCAGCAGCCAAGCAGGGACAAACACCGGGGAGCTGTTTTTT
D: NA; size: NA; J: TRBJ1-1; V: TRBV19; CDR3: CASKSRGWDTEAFF; DNA: TGTGCCAGTAAATCCAGGGGCTGGGACACTGAAGCTTTCTTT
D: NA; size: NA; J: TRBJ2-2; V: TRBV5-1; CDR3: CASSLDGSEGELFF; DNA: TGCGCCAGCAGCTTGGACGGTTCTGAGGGGGAGCTGTTTTTT
D: NA; size: NA; J: TRBJ1-2; V: TRBV5-4; CDR3: CASSIRTLGPRGYGYTF; DNA: TGTGCCAGCAGCATCCGGACTTTGGGGCCCAGGGGCTATGGCTACACCTTC
D: TRBD1; size: NA; J: TRBJ2-5; V: TRBV7-9; CDR3: CASSLWAGGGETQYF; DNA: TGTGCCAGCAGCTTATGGGCAGGGGGCGGCGAGACCCAGTACTTC
D: NA; size: NA; J: TRBJ1-1; V: TRBV19; CDR3: CASTLRASNTEAFF; DNA: TGTGCCAGTACCCTCCGCGCCTCCAACACTGAAGCTTTCTTT
D: NA; size: NA; J: TRBJ1-1; V: TRBV18; CDR3: CASTGTLNTEAFF; DNA: TGTGCCAGCACCGGGACATTGAACACTGAAGCTTTCTTT
D: TRBD1; size: once; J: TRBJ1-2; V: TRBV7-2; CDR3: CASRQTGVGGYTF; DNA: TGTGCCAGCAGACAAACAGGGGTCGGTGGCTACACCTTC
D: NA; size: NA; J: TRBJ1-5; V: TRBV18; CDR3: CASSPQGPYQPQHF; DNA: TGTGCCAGCTCACCTCAGGGCCCATATCAGCCCCAGCATTTT
D: NA; size: NA; J: TRBJ2-5; V: TRBV20-1; CDR3: CSVQGYETQYF; DNA: TGCAGTGTTCAGGGCTATGAGACCCAGTACTTC
D: TRBD1; size: NA; J: TRBJ1-4; V: TRBV5-1; CDR3: CASSLGQGSRTNEKLFF; DNA: TGCGCCAGCAGCTTGGGACAGGGGAGTAGGACTAATGAAAAACTGTTTTTT
D: NA; size: once; J: TRBJ1-1; V: TRBV2; CDR3: CASSETGAVAFF; DNA: TGTGCCAGCAGCGAGACAGGCGCTGTTGCTTTCTTT
D: TRBD1; size: NA; J: TRBJ1-5; V: TRBV18; CDR3: CASRITGVSNQPQHF; DNA: TGTGCCAGCCGAATCACAGGGGTGAGTAATCAGCCCCAGCATTTT
D: TRBD1; size: few; J: TRBJ1-5; V: TRBV4-1; CDR3: CASSPTGAVNQPQHF; DNA: TGCGCCAGCAGTCCGACAGGGGCTGTCAATCAGCCCCAGCATTTT
D: NA; size: NA; J: TRBJ1-2; V: TRBV19; CDR3: CASKRESGYTF; DNA: TGTGCCAGTAAGAGGGAGTCGGGCTACACCTTC
D: TRBD1; size: NA; J: TRBJ1-1; V: TRBV5-8; CDR3: CASSRRTGRMTEAFF; DNA: TGTGCCAGCAGCCGTAGGACAGGGAGGATGACTGAAGCTTTCTTT
D: TRBD1; size: NA; J: TRBJ2-7; V: TRBV6-5; CDR3: CASSYSLTGDGKQYF; DNA: TGTGCCAGCAGTTACTCGCTTACAGGGGACGGTAAGCAGTACTTC
D: NA; size: NA; J: TRBJ2-1; V: TRBV7-8; CDR3: CASTPRWSYNEQFF; DNA: TGTGCCAGCACCCCTAGGTGGAGTTACAATGAGCAGTTCTTC
D: NA; size: NA; J: TRBJ1-2; V: TRBV6-5; CDR3: CASSQRSESPYGYTF; DNA: TGTGCCAGCAGCCAGAGGTCCGAAAGTCCCTATGGCTACACCTTC
D: TRBD1; size: NA; J: TRBJ2-1; V: TRBV5-6; CDR3: CASSPPRDRAYNEQFF; DNA: TGTGCCAGCAGCCCGCCGCGGGACAGGGCCTACAATGAGCAGTTCTTC
D: TRBD2; size: NA; J: TRBJ2-3; V: TRBV18; CDR3: CASSPLAGGSTDTQYF; DNA: TGTGCCAGCTCACCCCTAGCGGGGGGTAGCACAGATACGCAGTATTTT
D: TRBD1; size: NA; J: TRBJ1-1; V: TRBV3-1/TRBV3-2; CDR3: CASSRQGERAEAFF; DNA: TGTGCCAGCAGCCGACAGGGAGAGAGGGCTGAAGCTTTCTTT
D: NA; size: NA; J: TRBJ1-2; V: TRBV7-9; CDR3: CASSGRGRDYGYTF; DNA: TGTGCCAGCAGCGGGCGGGGGCGCGACTATGGCTACACCTTC
D: NA; size: NA; J: TRBJ1-2; V: TRBV7-8; CDR3: CASKGRGRYGYTF; DNA: TGTGCCAGCAAGGGCAGGGGAAGATATGGCTACACCTTC
D: TRBD1; size: NA; J: TRBJ1-5; V: TRBV19; CDR3: CASRATGGNQPQHF; DNA: TGTGCCAGTAGAGCGACAGGGGGCAATCAGCCCCAGCATTTT
D: NA; size: few; J: TRBJ1-3; V: TRBV5-1; CDR3: CASSSIGGNTIYF; DNA: TGCGCCAGCAGTTCGATCGGTGGAAACACCATATATTTT
D: NA; size: NA; J: TRBJ1-2; V: TRBV5-6; CDR3: CASSLGLNRDYGYTF; DNA: TGTGCCAGCAGCTTGGGCCTAAACAGGGACTATGGCTACACCTTC
D: TRBD1; size: NA; J: TRBJ1-5; V: TRBV19; CDR3: CASSPWTGRGSNQPQHF; DNA: TGTGCCAGTAGTCCATGGACAGGACGAGGAAGCAATCAGCCCCAGCATTTT
D: NA; size: NA; J: TRBJ2-5; V: TRBV5-1; CDR3: CASSGGETQYF; DNA: TGCGCCAGCAGCGGGGGGGAGACCCAGTACTTC
D: TRBD1; size: NA; J: TRBJ1-5; V: TRBV30; CDR3: CAWDRDQNQPQHF; DNA: TGTGCCTGGGACAGGGACCAAAATCAGCCCCAGCATTTT
D: NA; size: NA; J: TRBJ1-6; V: TRBV3-1/TRBV3-2; CDR3: CASSQGFIGGSYNSPLHF; DNA: TGTGCCAGCAGCCAAGGATTCATCGGGGGCTCCTATAATTCACCCCTCCACTTT
D: NA; size: NA; J: TRBJ2-5; V: TRBV5-6; CDR3: CASSLVGAGETQYF; DNA: TGTGCCAGCAGCTTGGTGGGGGCGGGTGAGACCCAGTACTTC
D: NA; size: NA; J: TRBJ1-1; V: TRBV19; CDR3: CASRGWENMNTEAFF; DNA: TGTGCAAGCCGAGGTTGGGAGAACATGAACACTGAAGCTTTCTTT
D: NA; size: NA; J: TRBJ1-2; V: TRBV5-1; CDR3: CASSFTGSNYGYTF; DNA: TGCGCCAGCAGCTTCACAGGATCTAACTATGGCTACACCTTC
D: NA; size: NA; J: TRBJ1-1; V: TRBV6-5; CDR3: CASTFKAPGNTEAFF; DNA: TGTGCCAGCACGTTTAAGGCCCCGGGGAACACTGAAGCTTTCTTT
D: TRBD1; size: NA; J: TRBJ1-2; V: TRBV9; CDR3: CASSVGDRVSGYTF; DNA: TGTGCCAGCAGCGTAGGGGACAGGGTATCTGGCTACACCTTC
D: NA; size: NA; J: TRBJ1-2; V: TRBV5-6; CDR3: CASSWSGGNYGYTF; DNA: TGTGCCAGCAGCTGGTCCGGGGGTAACTATGGCTACACCTTC
D: NA; size: NA; J: TRBJ1-2; V: TRBV30; CDR3: CAWGREGGYGYTF; DNA: TGTGCCTGGGGCAGGGAGGGAGGCTATGGCTACACCTTC
D: TRBD1; size: NA; J: TRBJ1-5; V: TRBV6-6; CDR3: CASSRSGQGARLSNQPQHF; DNA: TGTGCCAGCAGTCGTTCGGGACAGGGGGCTCGGTTGAGCAATCAGCCCCAGCATTTT
D: NA; size: NA; J: TRBJ2-2; V: TRBV5-1; CDR3: CASTILGNTGELFF; DNA: TGCGCCAGCACCATACTGGGCAACACCGGGGAGCTGTTTTTT
D: TRBD1; size: NA; J: TRBJ2-7; V: TRBV18; CDR3: CASTTGQGTYEQYF; DNA: TGTGCCAGCACCACGGGACAGGGTACGTACGAGCAGTACTTC
D: NA; size: NA; J: TRBJ1-1; V: TRBV19; CDR3: CASSRQRESREAFF; DNA: TGTGCCAGTAGCCGCCAGCGGGAAAGCCGTGAAGCTTTCTTT